This TCR beta chain comes out of a study of blood T cells in healthy people across ages. The junction had 9 bases not matched to a gene; V was cut back by 7 bases and J by 6 bases. Per the germline V gene, CDR1 is MGHRA and CDR2 is YSYEKL. The CDR3 loop spans 14 amino acids. A sample-barcoded 5' primer and a J-beta primer mix were used in a second PCR of about 7 to 11 cycles. Each cDNA molecule received a tag from a template-switch adaptor that had 12 random nucleotides. The study obtained at least 2.5 million CDR3-containing paired-end reads from every sample. MiXCR was run by TCRdb on the 5' RACE reads, yielding one entry per CDR3 protein. The table lists about 1.5 million distinct CDR3 sequences, roughly two fifths of them singletons, with around 4% in the top ten. This clonotype has only a few counts. Its antigen is unidentified. Broader study findings: While age rose, TCR beta diversity per million T cells dropped in a roughly linear way.

This clonotype was sampled from a woman younger than 35 in good health. This chain uses TRBV4-1 with TRBJ2-3; 8 bases agree with TRBD1. The specimen was blood. The CDR3 bases are TGCGCCAGCATGGGCAGGGGGCGAGGGGATACGCAGTATTTT. This gives the protein CASMGRGRGDTQYF.